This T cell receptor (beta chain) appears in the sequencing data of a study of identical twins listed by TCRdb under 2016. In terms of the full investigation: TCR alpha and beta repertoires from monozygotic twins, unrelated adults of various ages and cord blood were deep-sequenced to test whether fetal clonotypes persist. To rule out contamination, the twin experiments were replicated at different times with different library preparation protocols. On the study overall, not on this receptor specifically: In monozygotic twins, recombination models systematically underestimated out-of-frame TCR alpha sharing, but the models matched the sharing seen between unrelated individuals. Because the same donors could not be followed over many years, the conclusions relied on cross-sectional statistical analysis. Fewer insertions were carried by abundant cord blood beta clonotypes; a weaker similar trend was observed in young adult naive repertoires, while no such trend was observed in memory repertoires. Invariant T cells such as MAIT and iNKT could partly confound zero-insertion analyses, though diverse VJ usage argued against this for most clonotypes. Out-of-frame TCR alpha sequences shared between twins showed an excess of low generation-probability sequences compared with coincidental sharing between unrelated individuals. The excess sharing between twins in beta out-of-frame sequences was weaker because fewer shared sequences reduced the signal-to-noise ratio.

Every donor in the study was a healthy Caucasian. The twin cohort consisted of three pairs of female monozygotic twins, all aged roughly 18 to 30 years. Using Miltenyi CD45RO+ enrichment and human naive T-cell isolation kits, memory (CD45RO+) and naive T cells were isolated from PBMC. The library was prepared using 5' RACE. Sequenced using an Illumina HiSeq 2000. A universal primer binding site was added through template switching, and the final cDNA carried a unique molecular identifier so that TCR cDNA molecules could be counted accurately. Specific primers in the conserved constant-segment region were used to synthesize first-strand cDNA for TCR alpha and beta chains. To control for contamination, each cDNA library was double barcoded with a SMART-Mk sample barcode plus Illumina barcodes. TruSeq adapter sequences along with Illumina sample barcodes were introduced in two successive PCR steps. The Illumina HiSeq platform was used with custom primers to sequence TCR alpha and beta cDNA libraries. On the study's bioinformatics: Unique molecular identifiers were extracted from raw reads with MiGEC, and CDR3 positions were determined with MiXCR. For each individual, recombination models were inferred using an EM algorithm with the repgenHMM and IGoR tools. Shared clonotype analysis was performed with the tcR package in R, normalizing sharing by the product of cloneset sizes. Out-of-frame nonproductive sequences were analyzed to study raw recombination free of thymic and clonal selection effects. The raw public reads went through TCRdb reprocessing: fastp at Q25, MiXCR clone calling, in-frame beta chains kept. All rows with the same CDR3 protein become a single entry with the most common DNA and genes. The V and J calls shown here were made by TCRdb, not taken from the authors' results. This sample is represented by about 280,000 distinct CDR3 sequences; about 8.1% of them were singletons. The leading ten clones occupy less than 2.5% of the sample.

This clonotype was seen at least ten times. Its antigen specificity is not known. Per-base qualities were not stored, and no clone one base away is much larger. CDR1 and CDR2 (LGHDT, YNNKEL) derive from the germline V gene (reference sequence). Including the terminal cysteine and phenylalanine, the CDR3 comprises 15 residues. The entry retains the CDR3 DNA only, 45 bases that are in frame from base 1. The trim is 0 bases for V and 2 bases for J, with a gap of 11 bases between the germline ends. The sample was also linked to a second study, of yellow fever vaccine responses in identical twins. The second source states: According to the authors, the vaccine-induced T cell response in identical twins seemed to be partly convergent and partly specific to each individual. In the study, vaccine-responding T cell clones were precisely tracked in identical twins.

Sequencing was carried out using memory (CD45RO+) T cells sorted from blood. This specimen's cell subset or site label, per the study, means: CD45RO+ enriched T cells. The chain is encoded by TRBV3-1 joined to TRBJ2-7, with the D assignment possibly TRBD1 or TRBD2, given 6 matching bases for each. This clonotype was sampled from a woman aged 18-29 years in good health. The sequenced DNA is TGTGCCAGCAGCCAAGAGGGGGGCGGACCCTACGAGCAGTACTTC. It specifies CASSQEGGGPYEQYF.